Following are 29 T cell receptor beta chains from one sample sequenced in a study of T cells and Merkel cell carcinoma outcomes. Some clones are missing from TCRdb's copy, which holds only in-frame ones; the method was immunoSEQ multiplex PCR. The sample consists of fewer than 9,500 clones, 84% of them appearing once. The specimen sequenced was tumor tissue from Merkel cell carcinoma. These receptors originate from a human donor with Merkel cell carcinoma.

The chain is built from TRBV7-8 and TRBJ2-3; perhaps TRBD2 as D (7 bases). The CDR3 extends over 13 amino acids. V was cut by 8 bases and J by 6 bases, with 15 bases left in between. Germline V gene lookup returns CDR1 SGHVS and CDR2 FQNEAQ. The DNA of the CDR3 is TGTGCCAGCGGCGGGGGCTCCCCTGATACGCAGTATTTT. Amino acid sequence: CASGGGSPDTQYF. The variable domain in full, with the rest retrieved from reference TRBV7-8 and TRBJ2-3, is GAGVSQSPRYKVAKRGQDVALRCDPISGHVSLFWYQQALGQGPEFLTYFQNEAQLDKSGLPSDRFFAERPEGSVSTLKIQRTQQEDSAVYLCASGGGSPDTQYFGPGTRLTVL.

The CDR3 is CASSTGPSNTEAFF. CDR3 sequence (DNA): TGTGCCAGCTCAACCGGACCGTCGAACACTGAAGCTTTCTTT. The chain is built from TRBV18 and TRBJ1-1; the D is unclear. The CDR3 is made up of 14 amino acids. Germline V lookup: CDR1 KGHSH, CDR2 LQKENI. V lost 5 bases, J lost 1 base, and 11 bases lay in between.

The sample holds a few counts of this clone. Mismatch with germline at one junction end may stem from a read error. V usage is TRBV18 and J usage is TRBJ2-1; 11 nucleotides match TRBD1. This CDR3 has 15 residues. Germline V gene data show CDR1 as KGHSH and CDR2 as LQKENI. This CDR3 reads CASSPEGQGGNEQFF. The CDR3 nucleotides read TGTGCCAGCTCACCTGAGGGACAGGGGGGAAATGAACAGTTCTTC.

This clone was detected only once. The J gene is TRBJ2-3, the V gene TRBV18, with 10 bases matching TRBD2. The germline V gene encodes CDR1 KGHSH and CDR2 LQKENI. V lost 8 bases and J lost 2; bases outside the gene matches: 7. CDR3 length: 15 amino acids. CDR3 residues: CASTLTSGPTDTQYF. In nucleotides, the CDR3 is TGTGCCAGCACTTTGACTAGCGGGCCCACAGATACGCAGTATTTT. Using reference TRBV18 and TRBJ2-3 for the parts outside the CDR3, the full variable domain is NAGVMQNPRHLVRRRGQEARLRCSPMKGHSHVYWYRQLPEEGLKFMVYLQKENIIDESGMPKERFSAEFPKEGPSILRIQQVVRGDSAAYFCASTLTSGPTDTQYFGPGTRLTVL.

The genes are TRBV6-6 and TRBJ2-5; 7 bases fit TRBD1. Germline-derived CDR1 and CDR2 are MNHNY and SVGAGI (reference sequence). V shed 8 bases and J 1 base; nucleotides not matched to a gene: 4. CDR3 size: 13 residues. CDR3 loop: CASGNRGQETQYF. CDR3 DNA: TGTGCCAGCGGTAACAGGGGCCAAGAGACCCAGTACTTC.

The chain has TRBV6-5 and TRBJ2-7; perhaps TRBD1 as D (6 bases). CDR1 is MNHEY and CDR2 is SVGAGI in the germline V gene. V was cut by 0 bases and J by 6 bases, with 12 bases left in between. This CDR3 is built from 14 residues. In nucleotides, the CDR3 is TGTGCCAGCAGTTACTCATCAGGGGCCCTCGAGCAGTACTTC. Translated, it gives CASSYSSGALEQYF.

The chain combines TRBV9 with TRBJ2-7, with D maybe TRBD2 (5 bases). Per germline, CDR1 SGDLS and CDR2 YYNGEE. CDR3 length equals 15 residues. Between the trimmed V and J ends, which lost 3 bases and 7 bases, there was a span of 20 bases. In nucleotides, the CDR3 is TGTGCCAGCAGCGAAAGGAGCGCCCCCGGAGGAGAGCAGTACTTC. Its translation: CASSERSAPGGEQYF.

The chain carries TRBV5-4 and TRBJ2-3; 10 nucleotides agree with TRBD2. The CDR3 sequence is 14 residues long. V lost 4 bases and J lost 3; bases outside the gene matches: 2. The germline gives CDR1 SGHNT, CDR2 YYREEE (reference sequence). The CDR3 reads CASSRSGGTDTQYF. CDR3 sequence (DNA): TGTGCCAGCAGCCGTAGCGGGGGGACAGATACGCAGTATTTT.

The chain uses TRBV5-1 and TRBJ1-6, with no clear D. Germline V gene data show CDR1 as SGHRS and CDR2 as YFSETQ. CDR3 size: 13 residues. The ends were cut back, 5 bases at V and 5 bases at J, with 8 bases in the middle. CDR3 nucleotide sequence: TGCGCCAGCAGAGGCGGAGATAATTCACCCCTCCACTTT. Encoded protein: CASRGGDNSPLHF.

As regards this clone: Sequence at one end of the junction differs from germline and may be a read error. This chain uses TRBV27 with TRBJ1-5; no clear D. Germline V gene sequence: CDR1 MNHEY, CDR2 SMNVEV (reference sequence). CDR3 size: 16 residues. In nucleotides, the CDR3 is TGTGCCAGCAGTTTACCCGAAAGCTATAGCAATCAGCTCCAGCATTTT. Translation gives CASSLPESYSNQLQHF.

In DNA form, the CDR3 reads TGCGCCAGCAGCTTAGAGGGGACTTATATCTCTGGGGCCAACGTCCTGACTTTC. This sequence encodes CASSLEGTYISGANVLTF. V gene TRBV5-1 combines with J gene TRBJ2-6; D is perhaps TRBD2 (6 bases). The CDR3 is made up of 18 amino acids. The germline V and J ends were trimmed by 2 bases and 0 bases, with 15 bases remaining between them. In germline, CDR1 is SGHRS, CDR2 YFSETQ.

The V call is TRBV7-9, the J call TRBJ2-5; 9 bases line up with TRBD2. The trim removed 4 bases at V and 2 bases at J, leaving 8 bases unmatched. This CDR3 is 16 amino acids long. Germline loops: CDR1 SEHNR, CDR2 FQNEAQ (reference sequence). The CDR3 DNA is TGTGCCAGCAGCTCTCTCCAGACTAGCGGACAAGAGACCCAGTACTTC. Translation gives CASSSLQTSGQETQYF. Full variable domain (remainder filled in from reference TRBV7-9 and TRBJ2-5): DTGVSQNPRHKITKRGQNVTFRCDPISEHNRLYWYRQTLGQGPEFLTYFQNEAQLEKSRLLSDRFSAERPKGSFSTLEIQRTEQGDSAMYLCASSSLQTSGQETQYFGPGTRLLVL.

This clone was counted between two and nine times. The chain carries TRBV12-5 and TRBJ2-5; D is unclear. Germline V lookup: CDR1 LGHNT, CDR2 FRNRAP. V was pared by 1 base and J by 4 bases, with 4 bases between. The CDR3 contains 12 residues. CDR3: CASGLALETQYF. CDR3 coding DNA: TGTGCTAGTGGTTTGGCTCTAGAGACCCAGTACTTC.

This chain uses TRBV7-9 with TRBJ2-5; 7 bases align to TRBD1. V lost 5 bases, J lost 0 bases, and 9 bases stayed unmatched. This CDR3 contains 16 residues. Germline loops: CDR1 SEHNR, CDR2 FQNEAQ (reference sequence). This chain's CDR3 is CASSGDGTANQETQYF. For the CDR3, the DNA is TGTGCCAGCAGCGGAGACGGGACAGCCAACCAAGAGACCCAGTACTTC.

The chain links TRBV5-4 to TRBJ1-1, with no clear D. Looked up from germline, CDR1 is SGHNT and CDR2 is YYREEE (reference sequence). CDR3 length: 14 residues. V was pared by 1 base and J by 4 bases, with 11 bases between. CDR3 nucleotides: TGTGCCAGCAGCTTGTCGGGCAGTCGCACTGAAGCTTTCTTT. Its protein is CASSLSGSRTEAFF.

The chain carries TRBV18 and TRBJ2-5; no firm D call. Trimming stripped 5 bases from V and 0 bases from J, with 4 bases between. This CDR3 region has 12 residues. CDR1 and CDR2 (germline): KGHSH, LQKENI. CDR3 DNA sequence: TGTGCCAGCTCAAGGTACCAAGAGACCCAGTACTTC. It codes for CASSRYQETQYF.

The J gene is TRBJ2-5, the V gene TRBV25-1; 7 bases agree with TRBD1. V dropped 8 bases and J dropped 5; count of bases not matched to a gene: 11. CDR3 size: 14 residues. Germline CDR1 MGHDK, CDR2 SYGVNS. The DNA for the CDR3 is TGTGCCAGCGGACTTTCCGGGACAGTCGAGACCCAGTACTTC. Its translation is CASGLSGTVETQYF.

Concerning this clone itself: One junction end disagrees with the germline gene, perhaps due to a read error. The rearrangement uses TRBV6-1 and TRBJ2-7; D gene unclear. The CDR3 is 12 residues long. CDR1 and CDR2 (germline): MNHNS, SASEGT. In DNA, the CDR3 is TGTGCCAGCATTGAAGGGATCCACGAGCAGTACTTC. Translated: CASIEGIHEQYF.

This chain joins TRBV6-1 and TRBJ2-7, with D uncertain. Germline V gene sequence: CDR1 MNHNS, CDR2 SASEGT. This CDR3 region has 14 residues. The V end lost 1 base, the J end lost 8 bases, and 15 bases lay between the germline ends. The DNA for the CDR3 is TGTGCCAGCAGTGAAGTGAGAAGGGATGAGAAGCAGTACTTC. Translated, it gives CASSEVRRDEKQYF.

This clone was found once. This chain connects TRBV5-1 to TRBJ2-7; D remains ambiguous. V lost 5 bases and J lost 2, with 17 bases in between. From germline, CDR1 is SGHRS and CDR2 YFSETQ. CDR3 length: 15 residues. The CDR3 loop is CASSLTSAFTYEQYF. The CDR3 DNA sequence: TGCGCCAGCAGTTTGACGTCAGCCTTCACCTACGAGCAGTACTTC.

The CDR3, as DNA: TGCGCCAGCAGCATAGGTCCGGGCAATCAGCCCCAGCATTTT. Its protein product is CASSIGPGNQPQHF. The chain joins TRBV5-1 to TRBJ1-5; D remains ambiguous. Trimming cost V 4 bases and J 2 bases, with 10 bases left between them. This CDR3 spans 14 amino acids. Germline loops: CDR1 SGHRS, CDR2 YFSETQ.

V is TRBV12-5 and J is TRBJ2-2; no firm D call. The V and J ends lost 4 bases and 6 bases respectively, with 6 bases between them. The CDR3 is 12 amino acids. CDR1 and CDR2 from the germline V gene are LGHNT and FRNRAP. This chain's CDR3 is CASGSWAGELFF. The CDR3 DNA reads TGTGCTAGTGGTTCTTGGGCCGGGGAGCTGTTTTTT.

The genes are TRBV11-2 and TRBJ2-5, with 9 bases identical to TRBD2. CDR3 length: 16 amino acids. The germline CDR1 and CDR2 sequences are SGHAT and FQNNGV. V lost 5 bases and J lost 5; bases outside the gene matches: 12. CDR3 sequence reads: CASSPLGMTSGETQYF. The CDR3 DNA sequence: TGTGCCAGCAGCCCCTTGGGTATGACTAGCGGCGAGACCCAGTACTTC.

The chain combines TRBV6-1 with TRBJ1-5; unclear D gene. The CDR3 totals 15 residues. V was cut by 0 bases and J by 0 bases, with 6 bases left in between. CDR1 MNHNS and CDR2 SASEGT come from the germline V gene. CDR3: CASSEATYSNQPQHF. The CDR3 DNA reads TGTGCCAGCAGTGAAGCCACGTATAGCAATCAGCCCCAGCATTTT.

The CDR3 protein is CASSYRKDGSGYTF. The CDR3, as DNA: TGTGCCAGCAGTTATCGGAAAGACGGCTCTGGCTACACCTTC. The chain couples TRBV6-5 to TRBJ1-2; D not certain. Trimming stripped 3 bases from V and 7 bases from J, with 15 bases between. Germline CDR1 is MNHEY and CDR2 is SVGAGI. The CDR3 has 14 residues.

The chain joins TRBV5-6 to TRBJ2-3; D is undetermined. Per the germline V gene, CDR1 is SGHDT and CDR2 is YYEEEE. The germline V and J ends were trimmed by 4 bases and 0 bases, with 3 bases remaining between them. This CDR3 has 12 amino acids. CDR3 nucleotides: TGTGCCAGCAGCGTCAGCACAGATACGCAGTATTTT. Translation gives CASSVSTDTQYF.

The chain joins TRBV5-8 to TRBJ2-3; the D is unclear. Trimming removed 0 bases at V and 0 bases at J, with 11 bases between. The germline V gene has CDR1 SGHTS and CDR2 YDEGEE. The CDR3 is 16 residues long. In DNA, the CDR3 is TGTGCCAGCAGCTTGGGGGCGAAGGCGAGCACAGATACGCAGTATTTT. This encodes CASSLGAKASTDTQYF.

The CDR3 bases are TGTGCCAGCAGGAAACTAGCGGGGGTACAAGAGACCCAGTACTTC. Translating gives CASRKLAGVQETQYF. V is TRBV6-1 and J is TRBJ2-5; 11 nucleotides agree with TRBD2. This CDR3 is built from 15 residues. From germline, CDR1 is MNHNS and CDR2 SASEGT. V lost 6 bases to trimming and J lost 2 bases; unmatched junction nucleotides: 5.

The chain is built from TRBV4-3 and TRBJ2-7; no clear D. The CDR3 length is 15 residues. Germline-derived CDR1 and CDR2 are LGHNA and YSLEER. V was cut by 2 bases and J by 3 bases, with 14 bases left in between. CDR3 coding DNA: TGCGCCAGCAGCCAAAGATCGGGTCAAGACTACGAGCAGTACTTC. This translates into CASSQRSGQDYEQYF.